Below are 17 T cell receptor beta chains sequenced from a single sample in a study of blood T cells in healthy people across ages. A second PCR, run for roughly 6 to 11 cycles, used a sample-barcoded 5' primer plus a J-beta primer mix. One entry per CDR3 protein results from TCRdb running MiXCR on the 5' RACE reads. This repertoire shows over 750,000 distinct CDR3 sequences, 20% to 30% found once; its top ten account for 9.4%. The same data also went into a second study, on T cells of mothers and their children.

Sequencing was carried out using blood. These receptors all stem from a boy aged 5-17 years in good health.

This clonotype was detected ten times or more. The J gene is TRBJ2-5, the V gene TRBV29-1, with D possibly matching TRBD1 (5 bases). Germline V gene lookup returns CDR1 SQVTM and CDR2 ANQGSEA. The length of the CDR3 is 12 residues. V was trimmed by 3 bases and J by 2 bases, leaving 7 bases between them. CDR3 region: CSVDSGQETQYF. DNA of the CDR3: TGCAGCGTTGATTCAGGGCAAGAGACCCAGTACTTC.

The V call is TRBV7-2, the J call TRBJ2-1; D possibly matches TRBD1 or TRBD2 (5 bases each). Per germline, CDR1 SGHTA and CDR2 FQGNSA. V lost 5 bases, J lost 5 bases, and 16 bases lay in between. The CDR3 length is 15 residues. The chain's CDR3 is CASSRPGTVNNEQFF. The DNA for the CDR3 is TGTGCCAGCAGCAGACCCGGGACGGTCAACAATGAGCAGTTCTTC.

The chain is built from TRBV29-1 and TRBJ2-7; D call uncertain. The end of the DNA fits TRBJ2-1 better, so the J call may be wrong. Per germline, CDR1 SQVTM and CDR2 ANQGSEA. The CDR3 extends over 11 amino acids. Written as DNA, the CDR3 is TGCAGCGTTGCCTGGCCCAATGAGCAGTTCTTC. It is translated as CSVAWPNEQFF.

The rearrangement joins TRBV12-3 or TRBV12-4 to TRBJ2-7; D is unresolved. CDR3 length equals 18 residues. V dropped 3 bases and J dropped 1 base, with 22 bases sitting between them. The CDR3 DNA is TGTGCCAGCAGTTTCGAGATTTTGGGGTCAGGTAGTTCCTACGAGCAGTACTTC. This encodes CASSFEILGSGSSYEQYF.

There are a few counts of this clonotype. This chain uses TRBV27 with TRBJ2-7, with D hard to call. Trimming removed 0 bases from V and 1 base from J, with 4 bases in between. This CDR3 is 13 amino acids long. Germline CDR1 is MNHEY and CDR2 is SMNVEV (reference sequence). The CDR3 DNA reads TGTGCCAGCAGTTTATCGGTTTCCTACGAGCAGTACTTC. The encoded protein is CASSLSVSYEQYF.

V usage is TRBV7-2 and J usage is TRBJ1-1, with D possibly matching TRBD1 (6 bases). The V and J ends lost 2 bases and 4 bases respectively, with 17 bases between them. Germline V gene lookup returns CDR1 SGHTA and CDR2 FQGNSA. The CDR3 is 16 residues long. CDR3 nucleotide sequence: TGTGCCAGCAGCTTACAATTAAGGGGGGGTCGCACTGAAGCTTTCTTT. Encoded protein: CASSLQLRGGRTEAFF.

V usage is TRBV7-9 and J usage is TRBJ2-1; a possible D gene is TRBD1 (6 bases). The DNA end is a closer match to TRBJ2-7, so the J assignment may be wrong. Germline values: CDR1 SEHNR, CDR2 FQNEAQ (reference sequence). The CDR3 spans 14 residues. CDR3 DNA sequence: TGTGCCAGCAGCAATCGGGACATGCCTCACGAGCAGTACTTC. It translates to CASSNRDMPHEQYF.

This chain joins TRBV29-1 and TRBJ2-5, with D maybe TRBD2 (6 bases). This CDR3 has 13 amino acids. Trimming took off 5 bases at V and 5 bases at J, with 15 bases between the two ends. Germline CDR1 SQVTM, CDR2 ANQGSEA. This CDR3 reads CSVRGRTMETQYF. The DNA of the CDR3 is TGCAGCGTTCGGGGGAGAACGATGGAGACCCAGTACTTC.

The chain couples TRBV5-1 to TRBJ1-2; a weak D match, TRBD1 (6 bases). CDR1 SGHRS and CDR2 YFSETQ come from the germline V gene. Trimming left V 4 bases short and J 4 bases short, with 17 bases between. The CDR3 loop spans 15 amino acids. DNA of the CDR3: TGCGCCAGCAGCCGGGACACCGCTTACGGCTATGGCTACACCTTC. This codes for CASSRDTAYGYGYTF.

The chain uses TRBV7-9 and TRBJ1-6; no firm D call. CDR3 length: 15 amino acids. CDR1 and CDR2 (germline): SEHNR, FQNEAQ (reference sequence). With 2 bases removed from V and 4 bases from J, the gap between germline ends came to 9 bases. The CDR3 sequence: CASSLYGEYNSPLHF. CDR3 DNA sequence: TGTGCCAGCAGCTTATATGGGGAATATAATTCACCCCTCCACTTT.

V and J are TRBV29-1 and TRBJ2-7; TRBD1 matches 9 bases. V lost 5 bases and J lost 5; bases outside the gene matches: 10. This CDR3 has 14 amino acids. From germline, CDR1 is SQVTM and CDR2 ANQGSEA. CDR3 amino acids: CSVLGHRGRNEQYF. CDR3 nucleotides: TGCAGCGTTTTGGGACACAGGGGGCGAAACGAGCAGTACTTC.

The chain couples TRBV12-3 or TRBV12-4 to TRBJ2-5, with 7 bases aligning to TRBD2. This CDR3 region has 14 residues. V was pared by 5 bases and J by 5 bases, with 8 bases of the junction left unmatched. The CDR3 reads CASSPELALETQYF. The CDR3 DNA sequence: TGTGCCAGCAGTCCGGAACTAGCGCTCGAGACCCAGTACTTC.

The chain has TRBV27 and TRBJ1-6; D perhaps matches TRBD1 (5 bases). The CDR3 consists of 14 residues. The germline V and J ends were trimmed by 1 base and 7 bases, with 8 bases remaining between them. Germline V lookup: CDR1 MNHEY, CDR2 SMNVEV (reference sequence). CDR3 loop: CASSLWGVNSPLHF. In DNA form, the CDR3 reads TGTGCCAGCAGTTTATGGGGGGTCAATTCACCCCTCCACTTT.

The V and J genes are TRBV15 and TRBJ1-2; no reliable D call. The germline V gene encodes CDR1 LNHNV and CDR2 YYDKDF (reference sequence). This CDR3 region has 12 residues. V dropped 0 bases and J dropped 7 bases, with 6 bases sitting between them. This CDR3 is CATSRDMGGYTF. In DNA, the CDR3 is TGTGCCACCAGCAGAGATATGGGTGGCTACACCTTC.

This chain links TRBV11-1 with TRBJ2-3, with D unresolved. The CDR3 is 14 amino acids. Looked up from germline, CDR1 is SGHAT and CDR2 is FQDESV (reference sequence). V lost 8 bases to trimming and J lost 0 bases, with 12 bases between them. CDR3 residues: CASGTTPSTDTQYF. CDR3 DNA: TGTGCCAGCGGAACGACACCTAGCACAGATACGCAGTATTTT.

The chain has TRBV27 and TRBJ2-5; D may be TRBD1 (6 bases). Germline V lookup: CDR1 MNHEY, CDR2 SMNVEV (reference sequence). Between the trimmed V and J ends, which lost 8 bases and 5 bases, there was a span of 9 bases. This CDR3 is 11 amino acids long. Written as DNA, the CDR3 is TGTGCCAGCGGGGGCTGGGAGACCCAGTACTTC. Amino acids: CASGGWETQYF.

The rearrangement uses TRBV5-1 and TRBJ2-1, with D tentatively TRBD2 (6 bases). Germline CDR1 SGHRS, CDR2 YFSETQ. The CDR3 has 13 residues. Deletions cut 0 bases from V and 10 bases from J, with 11 bases between. CDR3 protein: CASSLATGLEQFF. CDR3 sequence (DNA): TGCGCCAGCAGCTTGGCGACGGGACTGGAGCAGTTCTTC.